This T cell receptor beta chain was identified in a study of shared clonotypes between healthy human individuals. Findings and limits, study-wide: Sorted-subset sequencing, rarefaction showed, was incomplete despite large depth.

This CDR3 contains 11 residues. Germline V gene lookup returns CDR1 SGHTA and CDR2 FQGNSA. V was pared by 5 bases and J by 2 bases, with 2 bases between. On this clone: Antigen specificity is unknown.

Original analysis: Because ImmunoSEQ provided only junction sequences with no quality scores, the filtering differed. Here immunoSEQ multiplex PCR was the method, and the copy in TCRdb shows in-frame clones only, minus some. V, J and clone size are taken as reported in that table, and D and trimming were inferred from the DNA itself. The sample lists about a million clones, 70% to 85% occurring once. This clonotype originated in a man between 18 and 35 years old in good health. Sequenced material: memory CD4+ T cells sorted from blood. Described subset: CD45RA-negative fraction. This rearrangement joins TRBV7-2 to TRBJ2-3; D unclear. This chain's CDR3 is CASSITDTQYF. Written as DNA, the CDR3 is TGTGCCAGCAGCATCACAGATACGCAGTATTTT.